This T cell receptor (beta chain) was recorded in a study of shared clonotypes between healthy human individuals. This clone appeared a few times. Only in-frame clones appear in the TCRdb table, and some are missing; sequencing was by immunoSEQ multiplex PCR. The sample holds about 450,000 clones, 79% seen once. The TCR originated in a woman between 40 and 55 years old in good health. Some clones in this sample may be carry-over from other donors' samples. Material: PBMCs.

The CDR3 sequence is CSVDTMNTEAFF. CDR3 in DNA: TGCAGCGTTGACACGATGAACACTGAAGCTTTCTTT. This chain joins TRBV29-1 and TRBJ1-1; D uncertain. Germline V CDR1 and CDR2: SQVTM, ANQGSEA. V dropped 3 bases and J dropped 0 bases, with 5 bases sitting between them. This CDR3 region has 12 residues.